This entry is about one T cell receptor (beta chain). In this sample, this clone turned up once. No antigen is known for it. No much larger clone exists at a distance of one base, and base qualities are not known. The sample is drawn from a study of shared clonotypes between healthy human individuals (TCRdb year 2020). With regard to the full study: A couple of women and a few men aged 18 to 49 years were included in the cohort. The study deeply sequenced blood TCR repertoires of roughly five healthy adults to estimate repertoire size and the extent of clonotype sharing between individuals. Libraries were prepared and TCR repertoires were sequenced by different laboratories using diverse techniques, in order to increase sequencing depth and limit assay-specific biases. For each donor, CD4 naive and CD4 memory were each given three plates, CD8 naive was given two plates, and CD8 memory was given one plate. Between about 0.9 and 8.9 billion PBMCs per donor were obtained by leukapheresis. The paper as a whole reports these results and caveats: Naive subsets generally had larger estimated clonotype richness than memory subsets did. Clonotypes shared by all four sorted-subset donors showed higher generation probabilities than non-shared clonotypes. Sampling was restricted to blood, and TCR repertoires in tissue are likely to differ from TCR repertoires in blood. Pairwise subsampling led to the expectation that sequencing depth would affect the degree of clonotype sharing among donors. When a handful of donors were compared, the shared fraction of clonotypes was about 5.5% for naive CD4, roughly 3.3% for naive CD8, about 2.5% for memory CD4, and approximately 0.4% for memory CD8. Incomplete sequencing was indicated by rarefaction of sorted-subset datasets, despite the large sequencing depth. The genetic and exposure-history diversity represented was limited by the small number of donors.

TCR CDR3 regions were amplified from genomic DNA by multiplex PCR using the deep immunoSEQ assay. Genomic DNA extracted from each cell subset was distributed evenly over all wells of several immunoSEQ 96-well plates, and each plate served as one replicate. For sorted subsets, each replicate PCR was loaded with about 0.2 ug genomic DNA, equivalent to 30,000 or so T cell genomes. Purified libraries were measured with a Qubit 3.0 fluorometer, size-checked on a Bioanalyzer 2100, and measured again with the KAPA Library Quantification kit. Each immunoSEQ 96-well plate was sequenced on its own single-read 150-cycle Illumina NextSeq 550 flow cell. On the study's bioinformatics: The immunoSEQ output contained only junctional sequences without quality scores, so filtering could not match that applied to full-length reads. Sequences were annotated with PyIR, a Python wrapper for IgBLAST v1.9, and V/J genes and CDR3 were assigned using IMGT germline references. Reads were removed for weak V/J assignments (E-value above 1e-6), missing CDR3, stop codons, out-of-frame junctions, or ambiguous translated residues. A V3J clonotype was defined by an identical inferred V gene, J gene, and CDR3 amino acid sequence. Percentage overlap between repertoires was calculated by dividing the number of shared unique clonotypes by the size of the smaller repertoire. Repertoire richness was assessed with RTK rarefaction, the Chao1 estimator, and Recon v2.1 estimates of unobserved clonotypes. For all TCRbeta clonotypes obtained by the gDNA method from a few donors, generation probabilities were computed with OLGA. What TCRdb holds here is the immuneACCESS table cut down to in-frame rearrangements. Part of the clones is not present; checked against another copy, under half of the missing clones reflect an unresolved V gene, and the others are unexplained. Clonal size and the V and J genes are those of that table, whereas D and trimming came from the DNA. This sample comprises approximately 2,000,000 clones, about 94% of them detected only once. The ten largest clonotypes hold approximately 1.7% of the sample.

CD8 naive samples were obtained by positive selection for CCR7 among CD45RO-negative cells, yielding a CD45RA+CCR7+ population from which TemRA cells were excluded. The donors were healthy, HIV-negative adults who had no recently reported acute infections or vaccinations. Only Caucasian adults living in Nashville, Tennessee, USA were represented among the donors. After blood collection by leukapheresis, PBMCs were isolated using Ficoll-Histopaque density gradient centrifugation and then cryopreserved in the vapor phase of liquid nitrogen. Analytical flow cytometry was used to check the purity and quantity of every magnetically sorted T cell population. Genomic DNA was isolated from each sorted fraction and quantified by UV absorbance on a Nanodrop 2000c. The CDR3 runs 14 amino acids, cysteine and phenylalanine included. Only the CDR3 DNA stays, 42 bases, in frame from base 1. Here V drops 8 bases and J drops 2 bases, and the junction holds 9 bases not matched to any gene. From the germline V gene, CDR1 is MGHDK and CDR2 is SYGVNS.

This chain is built from TRBV25-1 and TRBJ2-7; 7 bases in the junction line up with TRBD2. The sequencing input was naive CD8+ T cells from PBMCs. Per the publication, the cell subset or site label means: CD45RA+CCR7+. The TCR comes from a man younger than 30 in good health. Some clones in this sample may be carry-over from other donors' samples. The nucleotide sequence is given as TGTGCCAGCGTGCGGGAGAAACCGCCCTACGAGCAGTACTTC. Its amino acids are CASVREKPPYEQYF.